This record concerns one T cell receptor (beta chain) sequence. What it binds is not known. This could be a read error, since a much larger clone is one nucleotide away. These data come from a study of immune heterogeneity within non-small cell lung tumors. The wider study: Tumors were classified as 4 squamous cell carcinomas, about 9 non-squamous carcinomas and 1 not otherwise specified. General study findings and limits: Multiple tumor sites within a patient showed recurrence of identical dominant CDR3 beta clonotypes; site-unique high-frequency clones were present as well.

At roughly 600 ng per sample, bulk tumor genomic DNA provided the template. Surgery yielded several widely spaced biopsies per primary tumor. Untreated, newly diagnosed non-small cell lung cancer patients underwent curative surgery. Multiplex PCR amplified the TCR beta CDR3 region. Its first round ran for roughly 10 cycles with 32 V and 13 J primers. Each CDR3 protein is one row after TCRdb ran MiXCR on the multiplex PCR reads. The sample lists roughly 14,000 distinct CDR3 sequences; about 30% were seen once. The germline gives CDR1 LGHNA, CDR2 YNFKEQ. The CDR3 extends over 15 amino acids. The TCR sequence derives from a man aged 40-55 years with non-small cell lung cancer. Sample: lung tumor tissue. This chain uses TRBV4-2 with TRBJ2-1; perhaps TRBD2 as D (5 bases). The CDR3 nucleotides read TGTGACAGCAGCCAAGATACGGGAACCTACAATGAGCAGTTCTTC. Protein sequence: CDSSQDTGTYNEQFF.